This TCR beta chain was sequenced in a study of graft-versus-host responses after intestinal transplantation. Germline trimming cut 2 bases from V and 8 bases from J; bases unmatched to any gene: 4. This CDR3 region has 15 residues. Germline loops: CDR1 SGDLS, CDR2 YYNGEE. Regarding this clone: Antigen: not known.

Some clones are missing from TCRdb's copy, which holds only in-frame ones; the method was immunoSEQ multiplex PCR. The sample carries about 110,000 clones, just over 90% recorded once. Source: unstimulated CD8+ T cells sorted from spleen or lymph node cells, taken before intestinal transplant. The clonotype originates from a human donor who received an intestinal transplant. The chain employs TRBV9 and TRBJ2-1; 13 bases map to TRBD2. CDR3 region: CASSVTSGRSDEQFF. The DNA for the CDR3 is TGTGCCAGCAGCGTGACTAGCGGGAGGTCGGATGAGCAGTTCTTC.